Listed below are T cell receptor beta chains from one sample, sequenced in a study of T cell responses to AZD1222 COVID-19 vaccine. This table comes from immunoSEQ multiplex PCR, and its TCRdb copy is limited to in-frame clones, with some not included. Here the sample spans 90,000 to 120,000 clones, roughly nine tenths being singletons. Sequenced material: peripheral blood, taken on day 0 of AZD1222 vaccination. Source of these receptors: an adult in good health. Each CDR3 is given with its conserved first and last residue. The D gene is left open where the match is weak. Not all rows give a size; the values are once, few, many and, for expanded clones, a class.

-	TRBV7-9	TRBJ1-4	-	CASSVPGDGKLFF	TGTGCCAGCAGCGTGCCCGGCGATGGAAAACTGTTTTTT
-	TRBV3-1/TRBV3-2	TRBJ2-7	-	CASSQGWGNEQYF	TGTGCCAGCAGCCAAGGCTGGGGGAACGAGCAGTACTTC
-	TRBV4-1	TRBJ2-1	TRBD2	CASRILAGGSDEQFF	TGCGCCAGCAGAATTCTAGCGGGAGGCTCCGATGAGCAGTTCTTC
-	TRBV7-2	TRBJ2-3	TRBD2	CASTWTSGTDTQYF	TGTGCCAGCACATGGACTAGCGGTACAGATACGCAGTATTTT
-	TRBV19	TRBJ1-5	TRBD1	CASSTGGENQPQHF	TGTGCCAGTAGTACAGGGGGAGAAAATCAGCCCCAGCATTTT
-	TRBV29-1	TRBJ1-5	TRBD1	CSAGTGRNQPQHF	TGCAGCGCGGGGACAGGTCGCAATCAGCCCCAGCATTTT
-	TRBV10-3	TRBJ1-5	-	CAISETGNQPQHF	TGTGCCATCAGTGAGACAGGCAATCAGCCCCAGCATTTT
-	TRBV4-1	TRBJ2-2	-	CASSQTLTGELFF	TGCGCCAGCAGCCAGACCCTCACCGGGGAGCTGTTTTTT
-	TRBV6-5	TRBJ1-2	TRBD1	CASSYSRDRGDYGYTF	TGTGCCAGCAGTTACTCCCGGGACAGGGGAGACTATGGCTACACCTTC
-	TRBV6-5	TRBJ2-2	-	CASSYSSVGGELFF	TGTGCCAGCAGTTACTCGTCCGTGGGCGGGGAGCTGTTTTTT
-	TRBV30	TRBJ1-1	-	CAWKKGFTEAFF	TGTGCCTGGAAAAAGGGTTTCACTGAAGCTTTCTTT
-	TRBV28	TRBJ2-1	-	CASSLRGNAYNEQFF	TGTGCCAGCAGTTTAAGGGGAAATGCCTACAATGAGCAGTTCTTC
-	TRBV7-3	TRBJ1-5	-	CASSLRLNGQPQHF	TGTGCCAGCAGCTTAAGACTCAACGGCCAGCCCCAGCATTTT
once	TRBV6-6	TRBJ2-1	TRBD2	CASSYGTNNEQFF	TGTGCCAGCAGTTACGGGACTAACAATGAGCAGTTCTTC
-	TRBV13	TRBJ2-1	-	CASSLGYGNNEQFF	TGTGCCAGCAGCTTAGGCTATGGGAACAATGAGCAGTTCTTC
-	TRBV3-1/TRBV3-2	TRBJ2-3	TRBD2	CASSLRLAGVSADTQYF	TGTGCCAGCAGCCTTCGACTAGCGGGAGTGAGCGCAGATACGCAGTATTTT
-	TRBV28	TRBJ1-4	-	CASSHQGTNEKLFF	TGTGCCAGCAGTCATCAGGGGACTAATGAAAAACTGTTTTTT
-	TRBV5-1	TRBJ1-2	-	CASSPGGATYGYTF	TGCGCCAGCAGCCCCGGGGGGGCAACCTATGGCTACACCTTC
-	TRBV11-3	TRBJ2-3	-	CASSLDLRSTDTQYF	TGTGCCAGCAGCTTAGATTTGCGTAGCACAGATACGCAGTATTTT
-	TRBV15	TRBJ1-2	TRBD1	CATSRDPGQEYIYGYTF	TGTGCCACCAGCAGAGATCCCGGACAGGAATATATCTATGGCTACACCTTC
-	TRBV5-1	TRBJ2-2	-	CASRGGVNTGELFF	TGCGCCAGCAGGGGCGGGGTAAACACCGGGGAGCTGTTTTTT
medium-sized	TRBV5-5	TRBJ2-7	-	CASSLVGDQTYEQYF	TGTGCCAGCAGCTTGGTCGGGGACCAAACCTACGAGCAGTACTTC
-	TRBV7-9	TRBJ1-2	-	CASSPRGGYGYTF	TGTGCCAGCAGCCCCCGGGGAGGCTATGGCTACACCTTC
-	TRBV11-3	TRBJ2-4	TRBD1	CASNRTGRSTKNIQYF	TGTGCCAGCAATCGGACAGGGAGGTCTACCAAAAACATTCAGTACTTC
once	TRBV5-4	TRBJ2-7	TRBD2	CASTAPGLAGNEQYF	TGTGCCAGCACCGCGCCGGGACTAGCGGGGAACGAGCAGTACTTC
-	TRBV6-1	TRBJ1-4	-	CASRIGGKNEKLFF	TGTGCCAGCAGGATAGGGGGAAAAAATGAAAAACTGTTTTTT
-	TRBV10-1	TRBJ1-1	-	CARPKGCYRAFF	TGCGCCAGACCTAAGGGATGTTACCGAGCTTTCTTT
-	TRBV27	TRBJ1-2	-	CASSLAGDYGYTF	TGTGCCAGCAGCCTTGCAGGGGACTATGGCTACACCTTC
-	TRBV6-1	TRBJ1-5	-	CASSEVGLQPQHF	TGTGCCAGCAGTGAAGTGGGGCTTCAGCCCCAGCATTTT
-	TRBV27	TRBJ1-2	-	CASSLKGPSYGYTF	TGTGCCAGCAGTTTGAAGGGGCCCTCCTATGGCTACACCTTC
-	TRBV6-1	TRBJ1-5	TRBD1	CASSEGQGAGQPQHF	TGTGCCAGCAGTGAGGGACAGGGGGCTGGGCAGCCCCAGCATTTT
-	TRBV2	TRBJ1-3	-	CASYPRGSFGLGSGNTIYF	TGTGCCAGCTACCCCAGGGGTAGTTTCGGGTTGGGCTCTGGAAACACCATATATTTT
-	TRBV7-8	TRBJ2-7	TRBD2	CASSLGYSGGAPFEQYF	TGTGCCAGCAGCTTAGGATACAGCGGGGGGGCCCCCTTTGAGCAGTACTTC
-	TRBV13	TRBJ2-1	-	CASSPGTRYNEQFF	TGTGCCAGCAGCCCCGGGACACGATACAATGAGCAGTTCTTC
-	TRBV6-1	TRBJ2-2	TRBD2	CASSERGTSRNTGELFF	TGTGCCAGCAGTGAAAGAGGGACTAGCAGGAACACCGGGGAGCTGTTTTTT
-	TRBV10-3	TRBJ2-1	TRBD2	CAISEAGGNEQFF	TGTGCCATCAGTGAGGCGGGGGGAAATGAGCAGTTCTTC
once	TRBV27	TRBJ1-5	-	CASSPLGMGQPQHF	TGTGCCAGCAGCCCCCTGGGGATGGGACAGCCCCAGCATTTT
-	TRBV19	TRBJ2-4	-	CASNPLSGGQNIQYF	TGTGCCAGTAACCCCCTCTCAGGGGGGCAAAACATTCAGTACTTC
-	TRBV11-2	TRBJ2-1	TRBD2	CASSPPGLAGYNEQFF	TGTGCCAGCAGCCCGCCGGGACTAGCGGGTTACAATGAGCAGTTCTTC
-	TRBV3-1/TRBV3-2	TRBJ2-5	TRBD2	CASSQEAGVATQYF	TGTGCCAGCAGCCAGGAAGCGGGAGTAGCGACCCAGTACTTC
-	TRBV19	TRBJ1-5	-	CASSIEGIQPQHF	TGTGCCAGTAGTATCGAGGGGATTCAGCCCCAGCATTTT
-	TRBV18	TRBJ2-7	-	CASSPDHEQYF	TGTGCCAGCTCACCAGACCACGAGCAGTACTTC
-	TRBV12-5	TRBJ2-1	-	CASGLNNEQFF	TGTGCTAGTGGTCTAAACAATGAGCAGTTCTTC
few	TRBV5-6	TRBJ2-7	-	CASSFEQGSSYEQYF	TGTGCCAGCAGTTTCGAACAGGGAAGCTCCTACGAGCAGTACTTC
-	TRBV5-5	TRBJ1-2	-	CASSLAHGNYGYTF	TGTGCCAGCAGCTTGGCACATGGCAACTATGGCTACACCTTC
-	TRBV18	TRBJ1-1	TRBD1	CASSRTGATEAFF	TGTGCCAGCTCAAGGACAGGGGCCACTGAAGCTTTCTTT
-	TRBV6-5	TRBJ1-2	-	CASLPRSRYSYGYTF	TGTGCCAGCCTCCCCAGGTCCAGATATAGCTATGGCTACACCTTC
-	TRBV3-1/TRBV3-2	TRBJ2-3	TRBD2	CASSPTSGSTDTQYF	TGTGCCAGCAGCCCGACTAGCGGGAGCACAGATACGCAGTATTTT
-	TRBV9	TRBJ1-5	-	CASSTAGDSNQPQHF	TGTGCCAGCAGCACGGCAGGAGACAGCAATCAGCCCCAGCATTTT
-	TRBV15	TRBJ2-1	-	CATSGGTAHYNEQFF	TGTGCCACCAGCGGCGGGACAGCCCACTACAATGAGCAGTTCTTC
-	TRBV12-5	TRBJ1-2	-	CASGLGNYGYTF	TGTGCTAGTGGTCTAGGAAACTATGGCTACACCTTC
-	TRBV5-3	TRBJ1-1	-	CARSEGGRVRDTEAFF	TGTGCCAGAAGCGAAGGGGGGAGAGTAAGGGACACTGAAGCTTTCTTT
-	TRBV6-5	TRBJ1-2	-	CASSFSQGFYGYTF	TGTGCCAGCAGTTTCAGCCAGGGATTCTATGGCTACACCTTC
-	TRBV7-2	TRBJ1-6	TRBD1	CASSLRDRGVSPLHF	TGTGCCAGCAGCTTACGGGACAGGGGAGTTTCACCCCTCCACTTT
-	TRBV29-1	TRBJ1-1	-	CSVKGRLTAEAFF	TGCAGCGTCAAGGGTAGGTTGACCGCTGAAGCTTTCTTT